This paragraph reports one TCR beta chain. CDR3 length: 14 amino acids. With 6 bases clipped from V and 2 bases from J, the junction kept 5 bases outside the gene matches. Germline loops: CDR1 SNHLY, CDR2 FYNNEI. Via MiXCR, TCRdb re-called the RT-PCR reads, giving one row per CDR3 protein. The sample holds 550,000 to 750,000 distinct CDR3 sequences, approximately 15% seen once. The sequenced sample was memory CD4+ T cells from blood. The rearrangement joins TRBV2 to TRBJ2-3, with TRBD1 matching 7 bases. The origin of this receptor is a female donor in good health, serving as a healthy control. The CDR3 region has the DNA TGTGCCAGCAGGACAGGGTTACCCACAGATACGCAGTATTTT. The encoded protein is CASRTGLPTDTQYF.